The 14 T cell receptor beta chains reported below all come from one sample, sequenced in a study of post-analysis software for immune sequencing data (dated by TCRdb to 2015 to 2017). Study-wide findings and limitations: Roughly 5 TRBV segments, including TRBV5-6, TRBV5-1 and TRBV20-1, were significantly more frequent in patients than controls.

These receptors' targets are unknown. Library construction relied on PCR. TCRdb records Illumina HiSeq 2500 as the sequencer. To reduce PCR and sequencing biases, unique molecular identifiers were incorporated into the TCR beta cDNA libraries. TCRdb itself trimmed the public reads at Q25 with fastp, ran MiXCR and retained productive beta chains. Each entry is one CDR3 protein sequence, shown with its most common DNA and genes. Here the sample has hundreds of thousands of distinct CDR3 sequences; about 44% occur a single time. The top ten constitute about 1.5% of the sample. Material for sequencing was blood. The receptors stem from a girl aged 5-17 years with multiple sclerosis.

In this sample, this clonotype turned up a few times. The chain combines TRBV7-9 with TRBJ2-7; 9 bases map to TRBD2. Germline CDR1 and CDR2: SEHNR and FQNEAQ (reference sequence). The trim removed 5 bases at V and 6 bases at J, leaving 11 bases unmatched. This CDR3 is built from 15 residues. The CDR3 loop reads CASSQTLAGIGEQYF. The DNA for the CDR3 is TGTGCCAGCAGCCAGACCCTAGCGGGAATCGGCGAGCAGTACTTC.

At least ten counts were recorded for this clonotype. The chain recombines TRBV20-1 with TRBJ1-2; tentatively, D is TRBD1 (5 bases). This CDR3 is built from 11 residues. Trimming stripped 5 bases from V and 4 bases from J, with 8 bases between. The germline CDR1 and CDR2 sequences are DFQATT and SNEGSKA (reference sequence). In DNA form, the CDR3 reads TGCAGTGCTGGGGGGGGCTATGGCTACACCTTC. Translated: CSAGGGYGYTF.

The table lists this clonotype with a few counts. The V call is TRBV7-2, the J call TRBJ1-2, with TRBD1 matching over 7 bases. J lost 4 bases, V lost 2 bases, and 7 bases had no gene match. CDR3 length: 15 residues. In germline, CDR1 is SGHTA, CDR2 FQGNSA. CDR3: CASSLSGTVSYGYTF. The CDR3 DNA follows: TGTGCCAGCAGCTTATCCGGGACAGTGTCCTATGGCTACACCTTC.

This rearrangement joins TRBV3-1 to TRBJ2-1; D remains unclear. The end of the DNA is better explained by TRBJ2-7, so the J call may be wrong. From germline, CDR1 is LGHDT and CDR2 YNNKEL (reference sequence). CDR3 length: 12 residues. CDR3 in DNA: TGTGCCAGCAGCCAAGACTACAATGAGCAGTACTTC. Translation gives CASSQDYNEQYF.

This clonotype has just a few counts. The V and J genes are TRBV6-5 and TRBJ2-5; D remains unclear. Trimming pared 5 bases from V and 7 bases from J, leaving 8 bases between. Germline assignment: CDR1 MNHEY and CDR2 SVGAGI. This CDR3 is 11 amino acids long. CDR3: CASSVGGTQYF. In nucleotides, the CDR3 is TGTGCCAGCAGTGTAGGTGGGACCCAGTACTTC.

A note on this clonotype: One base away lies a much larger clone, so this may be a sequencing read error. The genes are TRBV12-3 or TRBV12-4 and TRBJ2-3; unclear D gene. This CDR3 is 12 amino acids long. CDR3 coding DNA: TGTGCCAGCAGTTTAGCGTCAGATGCGCAGTATTTT. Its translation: CASSLASDAQYF.

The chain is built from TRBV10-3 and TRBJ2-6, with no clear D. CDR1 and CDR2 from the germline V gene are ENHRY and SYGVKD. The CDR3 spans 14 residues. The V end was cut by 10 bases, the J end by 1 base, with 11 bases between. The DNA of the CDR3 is TGTGCCACCCTTTTGGATTCTGGGGCCAACGTCCTGACTTTC. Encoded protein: CATLLDSGANVLTF.

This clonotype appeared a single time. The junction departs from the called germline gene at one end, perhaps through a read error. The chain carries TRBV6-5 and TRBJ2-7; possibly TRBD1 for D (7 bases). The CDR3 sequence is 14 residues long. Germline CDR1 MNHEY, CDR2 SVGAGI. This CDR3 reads CASSCGTAPYEQYF. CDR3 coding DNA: TGTGCTAGCAGTTGCGGGACAGCGCCCTACGAGCAGTACTTC.

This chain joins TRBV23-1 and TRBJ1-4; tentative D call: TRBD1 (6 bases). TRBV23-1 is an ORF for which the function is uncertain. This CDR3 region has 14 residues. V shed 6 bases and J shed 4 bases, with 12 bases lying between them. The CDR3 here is CASRVQGLNEKLFF. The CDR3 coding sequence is TGCGCCAGCAGGGTACAGGGACTTAATGAAAAACTGTTTTTT.

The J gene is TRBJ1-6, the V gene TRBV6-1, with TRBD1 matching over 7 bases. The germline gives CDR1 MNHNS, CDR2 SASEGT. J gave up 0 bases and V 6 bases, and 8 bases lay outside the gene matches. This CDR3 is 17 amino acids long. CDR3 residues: CASSTPGGSSYNSPLHF. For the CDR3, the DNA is TGTGCCAGCAGCACGCCAGGGGGGAGCTCCTATAATTCACCCCTCCACTTT.

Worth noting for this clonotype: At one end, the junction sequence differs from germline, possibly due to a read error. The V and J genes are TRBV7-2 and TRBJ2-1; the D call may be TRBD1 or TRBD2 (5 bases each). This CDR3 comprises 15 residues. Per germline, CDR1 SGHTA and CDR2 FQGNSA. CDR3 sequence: CASTLEGHSYNEQFF. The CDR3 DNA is TGTGCCAGCACCTTAGAGGGGCACTCCTACAATGAGCAGTTCTTC.

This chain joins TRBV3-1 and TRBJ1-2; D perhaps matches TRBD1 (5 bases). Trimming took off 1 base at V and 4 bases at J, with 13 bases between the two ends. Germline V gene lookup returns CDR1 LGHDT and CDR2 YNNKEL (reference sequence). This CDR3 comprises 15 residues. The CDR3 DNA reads TGTGCCAGCAGCCAAGCCTCGGGGCAGCCCTATGGCTACACCTTC. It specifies CASSQASGQPYGYTF.

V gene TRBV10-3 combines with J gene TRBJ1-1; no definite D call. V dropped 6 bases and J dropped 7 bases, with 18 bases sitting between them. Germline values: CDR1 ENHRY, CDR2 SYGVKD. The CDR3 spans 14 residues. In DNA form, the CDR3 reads TGTGCCATCAGCCAGCGGGTCCACCGTGATGAAGCTTTCTTT. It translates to CAISQRVHRDEAFF.

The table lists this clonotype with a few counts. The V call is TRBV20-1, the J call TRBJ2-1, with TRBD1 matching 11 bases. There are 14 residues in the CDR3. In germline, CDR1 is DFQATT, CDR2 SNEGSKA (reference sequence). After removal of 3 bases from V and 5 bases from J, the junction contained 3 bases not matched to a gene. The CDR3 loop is CSARGTGGNNEQFF. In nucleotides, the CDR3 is TGCAGTGCTAGGGGGACAGGGGGAAACAATGAGCAGTTCTTC.